The sequence of this TCR beta chain was determined in a study of blood T cell repertoires in COVID-19. Clones were sequenced by immunoSEQ multiplex PCR, and TCRdb holds only the in-frame ones, with some missing. The sample contains 65,000 to 80,000 clones, about nine tenths of which appear only once. The germline V and J ends were trimmed by 5 bases and 8 bases, with 16 bases remaining between them. Germline V gene sequence: CDR1 SGHTA, CDR2 FQGTGA. The CDR3 has 14 residues. The TCR originated in a man aged 80 or over in a cohort sampled during active COVID-19. Sequenced material: peripheral blood. The rearrangement links TRBV7-3 to TRBJ2-1; maybe TRBD1 (5 bases). The CDR3 protein is CASSPVGRVDEQFF. CDR3 nucleotides: TGTGCCAGCAGCCCCGTAGGCAGGGTAGATGAGCAGTTCTTC. The full variable domain, in which reference TRBV7-3 and TRBJ2-1 provide the parts outside the CDR3, is GAGVSQTPSNKVTEKGKYVELRCDPISGHTALYWYRQSLGQGPEFLIYFQGTGAADDSGLPNDRFFAVRPEGSVSTLKIQRTERGDSAVYLCASSPVGRVDEQFFGPGTRLTVL.